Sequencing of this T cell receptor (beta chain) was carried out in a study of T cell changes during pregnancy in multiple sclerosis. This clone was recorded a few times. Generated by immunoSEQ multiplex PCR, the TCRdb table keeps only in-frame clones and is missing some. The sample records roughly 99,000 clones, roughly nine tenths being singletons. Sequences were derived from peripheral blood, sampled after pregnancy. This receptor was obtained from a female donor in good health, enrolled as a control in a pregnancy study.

The CDR3 DNA follows: TGTGCCAGCAGTGAAAACCGGCAGCCCCAGCATTTT. It translates to CASSENRQPQHF. V gene TRBV2 combines with J gene TRBJ1-5; D not certain. Trimming removed 2 bases at V and 7 bases at J, with 6 bases between. Germline V gene lookup returns CDR1 SNHLY and CDR2 FYNNEI. CDR3 length: 12 amino acids.